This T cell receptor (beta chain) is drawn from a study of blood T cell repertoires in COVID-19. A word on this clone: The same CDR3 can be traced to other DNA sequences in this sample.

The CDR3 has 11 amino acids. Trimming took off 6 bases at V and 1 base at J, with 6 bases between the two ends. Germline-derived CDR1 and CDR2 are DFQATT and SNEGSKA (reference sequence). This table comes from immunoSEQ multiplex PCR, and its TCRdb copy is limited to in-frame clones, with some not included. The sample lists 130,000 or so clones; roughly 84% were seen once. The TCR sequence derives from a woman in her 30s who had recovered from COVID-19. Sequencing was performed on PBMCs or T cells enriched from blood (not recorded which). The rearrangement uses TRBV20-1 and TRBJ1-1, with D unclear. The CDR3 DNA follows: TGCAGTGCGCGACAGAACACTGAAGCTTTCTTT. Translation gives CSARQNTEAFF.